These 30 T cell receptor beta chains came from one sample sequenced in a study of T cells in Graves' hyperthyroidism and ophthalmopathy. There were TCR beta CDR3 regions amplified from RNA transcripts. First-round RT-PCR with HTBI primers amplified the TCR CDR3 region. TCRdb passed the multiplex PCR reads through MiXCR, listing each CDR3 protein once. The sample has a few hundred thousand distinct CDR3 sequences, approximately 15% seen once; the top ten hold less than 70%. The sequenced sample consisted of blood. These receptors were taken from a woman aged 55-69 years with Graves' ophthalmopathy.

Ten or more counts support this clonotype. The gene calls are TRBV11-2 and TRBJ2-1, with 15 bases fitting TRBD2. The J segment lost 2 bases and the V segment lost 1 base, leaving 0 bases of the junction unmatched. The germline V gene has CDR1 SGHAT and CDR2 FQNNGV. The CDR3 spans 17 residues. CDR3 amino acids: CASSLGTSGGAYNEQFF. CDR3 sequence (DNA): TGTGCCAGCAGCTTAGGGACTAGCGGGGGGGCCTACAATGAGCAGTTCTTC.

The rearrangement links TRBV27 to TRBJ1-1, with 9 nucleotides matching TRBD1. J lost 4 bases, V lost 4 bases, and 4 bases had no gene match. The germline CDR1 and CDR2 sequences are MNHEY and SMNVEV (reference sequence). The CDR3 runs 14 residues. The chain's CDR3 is CASSSGQGSTEAFF. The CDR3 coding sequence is TGTGCCAGCAGTTCGGGACAGGGAAGCACTGAAGCTTTCTTT.

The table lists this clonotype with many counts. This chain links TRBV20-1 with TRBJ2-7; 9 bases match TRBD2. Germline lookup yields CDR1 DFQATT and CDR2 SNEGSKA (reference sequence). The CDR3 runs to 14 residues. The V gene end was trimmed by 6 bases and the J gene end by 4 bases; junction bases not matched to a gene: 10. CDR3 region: CSAPRSGGNYEQYF. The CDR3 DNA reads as TGCAGTGCCCCGAGAAGCGGGGGGAATTACGAGCAGTACTTC.

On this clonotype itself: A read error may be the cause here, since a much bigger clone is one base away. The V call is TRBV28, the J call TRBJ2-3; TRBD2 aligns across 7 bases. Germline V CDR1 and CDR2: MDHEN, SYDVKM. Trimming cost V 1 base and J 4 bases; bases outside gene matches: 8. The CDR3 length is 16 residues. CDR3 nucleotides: TGTGCCAGCAGTTTATTGATTGGCGGGGGAGCAGATACGCAGTATTTT. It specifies CASSLLIGGGADTQYF.

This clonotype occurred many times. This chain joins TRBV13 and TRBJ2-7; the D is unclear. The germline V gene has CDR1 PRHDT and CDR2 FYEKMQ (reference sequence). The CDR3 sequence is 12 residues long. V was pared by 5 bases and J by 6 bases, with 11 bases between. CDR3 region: CASSPYSREQYF. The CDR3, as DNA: TGTGCCAGCAGCCCCTACAGCCGCGAGCAGTACTTC.

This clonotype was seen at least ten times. Written as DNA, the CDR3 is TGTGCCAGCTCCCGACAGGGGAGCGAGACCCAGTACTTC. It encodes CASSRQGSETQYF. V gene TRBV18 combines with J gene TRBJ2-5, with TRBD1 matching 8 bases. Germline-derived CDR1 and CDR2 are KGHSH and LQKENI. Losses at the gene ends were 6 bases for V and 5 bases for J; bases not matched to a gene: 5. CDR3 length equals 13 residues.

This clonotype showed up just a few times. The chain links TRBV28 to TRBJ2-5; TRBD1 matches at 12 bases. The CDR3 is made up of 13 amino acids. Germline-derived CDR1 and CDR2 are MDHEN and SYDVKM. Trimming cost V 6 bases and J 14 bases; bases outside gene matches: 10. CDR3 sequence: CASSLGTGGTVYF. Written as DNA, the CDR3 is TGTGCCAGCAGCCTTGGGACAGGGGGCACAGTTTACTTC.

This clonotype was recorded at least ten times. CDR3 sequence: CASSSGEYEQYF. In nucleotides, the CDR3 is TGTGCCAGCAGCTCGGGGGAATACGAGCAGTACTTC. The V call is TRBV7-9, the J call TRBJ2-7, with a possible D match to TRBD2 (6 bases). The germline V and J ends were trimmed by 4 bases and 4 bases, with 8 bases remaining between them. The CDR3 runs to 12 residues. CDR1 is SEHNR and CDR2 is FQNEAQ in the germline V gene (reference sequence).

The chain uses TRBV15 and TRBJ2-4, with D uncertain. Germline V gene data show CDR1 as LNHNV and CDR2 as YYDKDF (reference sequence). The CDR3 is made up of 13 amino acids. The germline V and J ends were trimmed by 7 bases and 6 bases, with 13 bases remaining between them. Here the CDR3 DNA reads TGTGCCACCACGGGCACTTCATTAAACATTCAGTACTTC. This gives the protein CATTGTSLNIQYF.

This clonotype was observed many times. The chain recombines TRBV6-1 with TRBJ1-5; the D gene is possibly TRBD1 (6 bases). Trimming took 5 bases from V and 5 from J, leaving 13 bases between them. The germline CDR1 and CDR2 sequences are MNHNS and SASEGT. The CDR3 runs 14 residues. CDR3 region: CASSQQGIDQPQHF. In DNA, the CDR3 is TGTGCCAGCAGTCAACAGGGAATTGATCAGCCCCAGCATTTT.

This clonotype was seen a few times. The CDR3 is CASSLATGYGNQPQHF. The DNA for the CDR3 is TGTGCCAGCAGCTTAGCGACAGGGTATGGCAATCAGCCCCAGCATTTT. The chain recombines TRBV7-2 with TRBJ1-5, with 7 bases aligning to TRBD1. Germline lookup yields CDR1 SGHTA and CDR2 FQGNSA. With V trimmed by 0 bases and J by 2 bases, 4 bases remained unmatched. This CDR3 is built from 16 residues. Supplemented by reference TRBV7-2 and TRBJ1-5, the full variable domain reads GAGVSQSPSNKVTEKGKDVELRCDPISGHTALYWYRQSLGQGLEFLIYFQGNSAPDKSGLPSDRFSAERTGGSVSTLTIQRTQQEDSAVYLCASSLATGYGNQPQHFGDGTRLSIL.

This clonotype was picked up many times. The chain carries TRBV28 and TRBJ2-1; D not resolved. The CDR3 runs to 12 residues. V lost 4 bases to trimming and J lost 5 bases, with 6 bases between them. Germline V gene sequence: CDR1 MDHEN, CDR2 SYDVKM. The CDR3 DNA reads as TGTGCCAGCAGTTGGACCAACAATGAGCAGTTCTTC. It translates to CASSWTNNEQFF.

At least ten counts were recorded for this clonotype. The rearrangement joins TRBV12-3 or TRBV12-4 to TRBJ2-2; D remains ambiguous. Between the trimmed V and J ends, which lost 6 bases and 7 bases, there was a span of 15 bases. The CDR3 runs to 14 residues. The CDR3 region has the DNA TGTGCCAGCAGACATGGGGTCGGGCACGGGGAGCTGTTTTTT. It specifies CASRHGVGHGELFF.

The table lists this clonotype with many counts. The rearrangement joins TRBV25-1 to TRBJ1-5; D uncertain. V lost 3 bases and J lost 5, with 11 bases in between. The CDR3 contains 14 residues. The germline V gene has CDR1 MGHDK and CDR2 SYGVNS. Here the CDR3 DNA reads TGTGCCAGCAGTGATTATCTGGGTGATCAGCCCCAGCATTTT. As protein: CASSDYLGDQPQHF. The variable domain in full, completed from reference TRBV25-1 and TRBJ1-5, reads EADIYQTPRYLVIGTGKKITLECSQTMGHDKMYWYQQDPGMELHLIHYSYGVNSTEKGDLSSESTVSRIRTEHFPLTLESARPSHTSQYLCASSDYLGDQPQHFGDGTRLSIL.

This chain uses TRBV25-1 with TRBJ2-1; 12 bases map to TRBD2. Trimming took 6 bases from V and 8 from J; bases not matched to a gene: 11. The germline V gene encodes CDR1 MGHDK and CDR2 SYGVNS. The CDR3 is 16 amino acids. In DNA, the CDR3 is TGTGCCAGCAGCGATCCGACTAGCGGGAGATCAGATGAGCAGTTCTTC. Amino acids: CASSDPTSGRSDEQFF.

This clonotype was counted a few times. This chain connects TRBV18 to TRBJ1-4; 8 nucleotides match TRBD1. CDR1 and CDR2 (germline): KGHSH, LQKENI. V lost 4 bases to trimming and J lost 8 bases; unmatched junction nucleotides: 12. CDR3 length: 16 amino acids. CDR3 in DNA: TGTGCCAGCTCACGCGGAAGCCAGGGGGCCGGAGAAAAACTGTTTTTT. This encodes CASSRGSQGAGEKLFF.

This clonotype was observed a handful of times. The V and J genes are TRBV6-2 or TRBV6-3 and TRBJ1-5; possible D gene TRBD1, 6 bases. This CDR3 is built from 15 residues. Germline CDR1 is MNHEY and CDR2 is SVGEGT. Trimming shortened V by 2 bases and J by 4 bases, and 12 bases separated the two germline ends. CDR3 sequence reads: CASSYHGQINQPQHF. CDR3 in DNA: TGTGCCAGCAGTTACCACGGACAGATTAATCAGCCCCAGCATTTT.

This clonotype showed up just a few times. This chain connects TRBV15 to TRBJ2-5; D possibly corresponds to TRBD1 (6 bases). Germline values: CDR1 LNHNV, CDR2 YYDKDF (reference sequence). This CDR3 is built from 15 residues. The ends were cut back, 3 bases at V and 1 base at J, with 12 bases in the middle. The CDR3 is CATSSPGTTQETQYF. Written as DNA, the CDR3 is TGTGCCACCAGCAGTCCCGGGACAACCCAAGAGACCCAGTACTTC.

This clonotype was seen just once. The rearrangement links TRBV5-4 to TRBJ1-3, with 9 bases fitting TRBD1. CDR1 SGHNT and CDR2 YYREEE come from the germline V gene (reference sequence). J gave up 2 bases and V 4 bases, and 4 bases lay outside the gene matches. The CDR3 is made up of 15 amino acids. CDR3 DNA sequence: TGTGCCAGCAGCGTGGGACAGGGACCTGGAAACACCATATATTTT. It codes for CASSVGQGPGNTIYF. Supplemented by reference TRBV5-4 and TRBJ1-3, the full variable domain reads ETGVTQSPTHLIKTRGQQVTLRCSSQSGHNTVSWYQQALGQGPQFIFQYYREEENGRGNFPPRFSGLQFPNYSSELNVNALELDDSALYLCASSVGQGPGNTIYFGEGSWLTVV.

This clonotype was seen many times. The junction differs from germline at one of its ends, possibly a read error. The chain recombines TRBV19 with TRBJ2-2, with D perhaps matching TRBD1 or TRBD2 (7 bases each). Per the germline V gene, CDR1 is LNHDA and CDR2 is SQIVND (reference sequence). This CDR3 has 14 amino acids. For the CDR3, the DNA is TGCGCCAGCAGCGGGACAGTAAACACCGGGGAGCTGTTTTTT. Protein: CASSGTVNTGELFF. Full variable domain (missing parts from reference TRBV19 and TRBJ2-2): DGGITQSPKYLFRKEGQNVTLSCEQNLNHDAMYWYRQDPGQGLRLIYYSQIVNDFQKGDIAEGYSVSREKKESFPLTVTSAQKNPTAFYLCASSGTVNTGELFFGEGSRLTVL.

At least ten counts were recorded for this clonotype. The CDR3 sequence: CASSRSGAQTGELFF. In nucleotides, the CDR3 is TGTGCCAGCTCACGCTCCGGTGCCCAGACCGGGGAGCTGTTTTTT. The chain couples TRBV18 to TRBJ2-2; D is unclear. CDR3 length equals 15 residues. V was trimmed by 4 bases and J by 5 bases, leaving 14 bases between them. Germline-derived CDR1 and CDR2 are KGHSH and LQKENI. The entire variable domain, with the rest obtained from reference TRBV18 and TRBJ2-2, is as follows: NAGVMQNPRHLVRRRGQEARLRCSPMKGHSHVYWYRQLPEEGLKFMVYLQKENIIDESGMPKERFSAEFPKEGPSILRIQQVVRGDSAAYFCASSRSGAQTGELFFGEGSRLTVL.

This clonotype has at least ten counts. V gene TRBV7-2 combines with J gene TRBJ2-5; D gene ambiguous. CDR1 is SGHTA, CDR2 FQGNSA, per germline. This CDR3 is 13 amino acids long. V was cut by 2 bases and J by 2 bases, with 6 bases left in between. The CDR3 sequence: CASSLLRQETQYF. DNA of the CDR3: TGTGCCAGCAGCTTACTAAGACAAGAGACCCAGTACTTC.

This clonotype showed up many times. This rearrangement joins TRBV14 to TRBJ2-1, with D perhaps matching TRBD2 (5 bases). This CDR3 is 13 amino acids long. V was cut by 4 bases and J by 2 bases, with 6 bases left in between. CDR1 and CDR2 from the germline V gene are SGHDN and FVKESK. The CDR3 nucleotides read TGTGCCAGCAGCCGACTAACCTACAATGAGCAGTTCTTC. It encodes CASSRLTYNEQFF. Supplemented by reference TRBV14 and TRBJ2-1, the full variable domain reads EAGVTQFPSHSVIEKGQTVTLRCDPISGHDNLYWYRRVMGKEIKFLLHFVKESKQDESGMPNNRFLAERTGGTYSTLKVQPAELEDSGVYFCASSRLTYNEQFFGPGTRLTVL.

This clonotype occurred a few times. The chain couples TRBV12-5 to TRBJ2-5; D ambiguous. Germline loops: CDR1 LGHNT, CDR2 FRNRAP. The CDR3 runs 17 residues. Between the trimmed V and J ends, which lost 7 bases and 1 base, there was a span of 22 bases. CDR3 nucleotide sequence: TGTGCTAGTGTCCACCACCCCCGCGGACGGATCCAAGAGACCCAGTACTTC. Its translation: CASVHHPRGRIQETQYF.

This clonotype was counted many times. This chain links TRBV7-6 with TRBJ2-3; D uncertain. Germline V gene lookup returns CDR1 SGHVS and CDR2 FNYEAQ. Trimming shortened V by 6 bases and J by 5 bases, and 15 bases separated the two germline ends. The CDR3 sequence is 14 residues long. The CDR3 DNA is TGTGCCAGCAGTCCCCGTAGGGCTCGAGATACGCAGTATTTT. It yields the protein CASSPRRARDTQYF.

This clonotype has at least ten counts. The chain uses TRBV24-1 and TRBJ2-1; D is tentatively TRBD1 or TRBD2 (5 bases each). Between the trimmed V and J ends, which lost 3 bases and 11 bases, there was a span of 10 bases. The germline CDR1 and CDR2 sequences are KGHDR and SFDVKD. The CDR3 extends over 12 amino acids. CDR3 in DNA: TGTGCCACCAGTGATAGGGACCAACAGCAGTTCTTC. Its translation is CATSDRDQQQFF.

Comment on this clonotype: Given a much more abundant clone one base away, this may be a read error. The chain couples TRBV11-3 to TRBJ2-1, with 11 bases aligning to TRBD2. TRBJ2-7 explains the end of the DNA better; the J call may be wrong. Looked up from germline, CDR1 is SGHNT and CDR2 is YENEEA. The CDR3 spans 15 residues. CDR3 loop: CASSLTSGGRNEQYF. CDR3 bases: TGTGCCAGCAGCTTAACTAGCGGGGGCCGTAATGAGCAGTACTTC.

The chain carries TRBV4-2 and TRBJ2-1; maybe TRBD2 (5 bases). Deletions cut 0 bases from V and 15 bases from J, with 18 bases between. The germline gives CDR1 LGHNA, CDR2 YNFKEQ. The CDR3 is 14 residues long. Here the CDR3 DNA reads TGTGCCAGCAGCCAAGATCACACTAGTTTATTTCGGTTCTTC. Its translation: CASSQDHTSLFRFF.

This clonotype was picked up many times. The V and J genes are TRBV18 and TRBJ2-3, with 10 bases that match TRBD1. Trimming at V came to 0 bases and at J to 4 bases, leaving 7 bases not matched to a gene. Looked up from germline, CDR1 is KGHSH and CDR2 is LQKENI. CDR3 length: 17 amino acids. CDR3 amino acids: CASSPPTGGIGPDTQYF. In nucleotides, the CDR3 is TGTGCCAGCTCACCACCGACAGGGGGCATTGGACCAGATACGCAGTATTTT.

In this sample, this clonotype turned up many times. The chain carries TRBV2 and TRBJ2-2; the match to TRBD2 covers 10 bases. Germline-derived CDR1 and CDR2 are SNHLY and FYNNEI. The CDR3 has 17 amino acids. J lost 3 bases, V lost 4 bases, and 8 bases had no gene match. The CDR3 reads CASSGPSGGVYTGELFF. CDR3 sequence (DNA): TGTGCCAGCAGTGGTCCTAGCGGGGGCGTTTACACCGGGGAGCTGTTTTTT.